The clone carrying this TCR beta chain qualifies as medium-sized (0.01 to 0.1%). Its specificity is not known. This sample was taken from a study of spatial heterogeneity in lung cancer. Trimming cost V 1 base and J 5 bases, with 8 bases left between them. Germline V gene data show CDR1 as SEHNR and CDR2 as FQNEAQ (reference sequence). There are 13 residues in the CDR3. Study-level points and caveats: One measure, the expanded intratumoral alpha and beta TCR count, tracked tumor mutation counts.

Time point noted: sample taken at primary tumor resection. Using its own MiXCR run on the 5' RACE reads, TCRdb lists one record per CDR3 protein. The sample records 8,000 to 9,500 distinct CDR3 sequences, around 7% being singletons. Sequencing used lung tumor tissue, obtained at surgery. The chain joins TRBV7-9 to TRBJ2-5; D tentatively fits TRBD1 or TRBD2 (5 bases each). This sequence originates from a male donor with early-stage non-small cell lung cancer. The CDR3 loop reads CASSLGGTETQYF. CDR3 nucleotides: TGTGCCAGCAGCTTAGGGGGGACCGAGACCCAGTACTTC. Filled out from reference TRBV7-9 and TRBJ2-5, the complete variable domain reads DTGVSQNPRHKITKRGQNVTFRCDPISEHNRLYWYRQTLGQGPEFLTYFQNEAQLEKSRLLSDRFSAERPKGSFSTLEIQRTEQGDSAMYLCASSLGGTETQYFGPGTRLLVL.